The present T cell receptor beta chain was sequenced within a study of CD8 T cells in Susac syndrome. RNA, at about 0.5 to 1 ug, was reverse transcribed with random hexamers. With immunoSEQ multiplex PCR, TCR beta CDR3 was amplified across 54 Vbeta and 13 Jbeta. A single record per CDR3 protein comes from TCRdb applying MiXCR to the immunoSEQ multiplex PCR reads. The sample yields roughly 140,000 distinct CDR3 sequences, approximately 95% seen once. With respect to this clonotype: Antigen specificity is unknown.

V gave up 1 base and J gave up 6 bases; unmatched junction bases: 14. Per germline, CDR1 SGHNT and CDR2 YYREEE (reference sequence). CDR3 length: 19 amino acids. TCR beta was sequenced from blood CD8+ and CD4+ T cells. Overall study findings and caveats: The study conceded that relatively few individuals underwent its TCR sequencing and HLA analysis.

This TCR was recovered from a human donor in good health. What was sequenced was CD8+ T cells from PBMCs. The chain uses TRBV5-4 and TRBJ2-3; 13 bases are a match to TRBD2. The CDR3 region is CASSLKETSGRTNPDTQYF. DNA for the CDR3: TGTGCCAGCAGCTTGAAGGAGACTAGCGGGAGGACAAATCCGGATACGCAGTATTTT.